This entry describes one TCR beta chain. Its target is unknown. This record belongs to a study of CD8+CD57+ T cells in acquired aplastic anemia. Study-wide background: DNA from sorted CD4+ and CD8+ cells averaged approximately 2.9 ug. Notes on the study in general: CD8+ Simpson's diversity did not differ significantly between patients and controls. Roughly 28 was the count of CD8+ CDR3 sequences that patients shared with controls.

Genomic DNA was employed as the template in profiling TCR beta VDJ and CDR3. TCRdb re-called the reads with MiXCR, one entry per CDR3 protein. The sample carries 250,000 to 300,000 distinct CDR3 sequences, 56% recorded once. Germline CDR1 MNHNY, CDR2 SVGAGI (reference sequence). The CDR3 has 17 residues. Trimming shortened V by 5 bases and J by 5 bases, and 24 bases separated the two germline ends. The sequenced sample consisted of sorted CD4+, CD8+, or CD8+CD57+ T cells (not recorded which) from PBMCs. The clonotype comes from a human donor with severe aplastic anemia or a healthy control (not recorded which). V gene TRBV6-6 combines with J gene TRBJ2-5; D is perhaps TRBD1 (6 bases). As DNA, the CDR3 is TGTGCCAGCAGTCAGGGACAAGGATCACTCCGTTGGGAGACCCAGTACTTC. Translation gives CASSQGQGSLRWETQYF.